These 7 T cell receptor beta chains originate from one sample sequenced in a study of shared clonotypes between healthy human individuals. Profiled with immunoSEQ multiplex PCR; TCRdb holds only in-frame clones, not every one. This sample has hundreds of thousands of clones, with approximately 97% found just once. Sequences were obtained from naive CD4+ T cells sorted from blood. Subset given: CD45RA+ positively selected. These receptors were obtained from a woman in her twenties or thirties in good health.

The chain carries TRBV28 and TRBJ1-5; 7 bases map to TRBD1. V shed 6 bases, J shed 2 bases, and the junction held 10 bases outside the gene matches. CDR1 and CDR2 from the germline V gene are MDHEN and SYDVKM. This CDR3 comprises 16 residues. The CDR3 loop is CASRRQGEGGNQPQHF. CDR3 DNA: TGTGCCAGCAGAAGACAGGGCGAAGGGGGCAATCAGCCCCAGCATTTT.

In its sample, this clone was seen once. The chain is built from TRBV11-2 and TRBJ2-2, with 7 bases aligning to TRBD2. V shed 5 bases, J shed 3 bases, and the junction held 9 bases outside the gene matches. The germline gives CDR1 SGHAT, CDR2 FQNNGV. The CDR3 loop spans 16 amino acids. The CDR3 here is CASSRGVGTYTGELFF. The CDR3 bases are TGTGCCAGCAGCCGGGGGGTAGGCACGTACACCGGGGAGCTGTTTTTT.

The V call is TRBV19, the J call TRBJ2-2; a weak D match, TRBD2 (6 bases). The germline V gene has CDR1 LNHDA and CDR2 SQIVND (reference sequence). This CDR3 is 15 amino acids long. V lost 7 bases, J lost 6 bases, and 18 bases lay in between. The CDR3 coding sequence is TGTGCCAGTATGACGCGGGACGGCCGGGCCGGGGAGCTGTTTTTT. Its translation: CASMTRDGRAGELFF.

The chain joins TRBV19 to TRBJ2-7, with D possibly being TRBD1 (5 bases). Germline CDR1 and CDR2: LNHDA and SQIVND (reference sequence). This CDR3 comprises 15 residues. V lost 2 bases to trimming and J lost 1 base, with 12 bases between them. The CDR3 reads CASSIQSGRSYEQYF. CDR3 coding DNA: TGTGCCAGTAGTATACAGTCAGGGCGATCCTACGAGCAGTACTTC. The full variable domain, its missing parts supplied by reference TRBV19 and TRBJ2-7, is DGGITQSPKYLFRKEGQNVTLSCEQNLNHDAMYWYRQDPGQGLRLIYYSQIVNDFQKGDIAEGYSVSREKKESFPLTVTSAQKNPTAFYLCASSIQSGRSYEQYFGPGTRLTVT.

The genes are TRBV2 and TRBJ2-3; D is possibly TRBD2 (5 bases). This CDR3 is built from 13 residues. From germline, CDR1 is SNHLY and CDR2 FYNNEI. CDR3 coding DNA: TGTGCGACACTCGGGTCGGGGTGGGATACGCAGTATTTT. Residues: CATLGSGWDTQYF.

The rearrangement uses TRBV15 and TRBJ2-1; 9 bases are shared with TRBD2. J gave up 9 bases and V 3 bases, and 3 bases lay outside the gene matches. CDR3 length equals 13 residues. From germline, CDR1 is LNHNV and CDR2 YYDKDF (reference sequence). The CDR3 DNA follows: TGTGCCACCAGCAGCGCAGCGGGAGGTGAGCAGTTCTTC. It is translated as CATSSAAGGEQFF.

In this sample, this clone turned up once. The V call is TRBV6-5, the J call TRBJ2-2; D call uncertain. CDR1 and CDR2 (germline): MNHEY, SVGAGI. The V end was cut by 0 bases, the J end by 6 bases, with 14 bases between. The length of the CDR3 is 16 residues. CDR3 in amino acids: CASSYSSPVWAGELFF. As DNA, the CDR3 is TGTGCCAGCAGTTACTCGTCGCCTGTGTGGGCCGGGGAGCTGTTTTTT.